This section outlines one T cell receptor (beta chain) sequence together with its context. Its antigen is unidentified. The data derive from a study of shared clonotypes between healthy human individuals. In the study overall: Three plates were used per donor for CD4 naive, three for CD4 memory, two for CD8 naive and one for CD8 memory.

Naive CD8 cells comprised CD45RO-negative, CCR7-positively selected cells, excluding terminally differentiated effector memory CD45RA+ cells. Profiled with immunoSEQ multiplex PCR; TCRdb holds only in-frame clones, not every one. The repertoire consists of roughly 770,000 clones, with about 96% occurring once and the leading ten covering under 0.25%. Germline V gene data show CDR1 as SNHLY and CDR2 as FYNNEI. Trimming stripped 4 bases from V and 6 bases from J, with 7 bases between. The CDR3 runs to 11 residues. The study's findings and limits: Estimated richness was generally greater in naive than memory subsets. Clonotypes shared by all four sorted-subset donors had higher generation probabilities than non-shared clonotypes.

The sample consisted of naive CD8+ T cells sorted from blood. The chain links TRBV2 to TRBJ2-7; D uncertain. The receptor was derived from a man younger than 45 in good health. The CDR3: CASSGISEQYF. The CDR3 DNA reads TGTGCCAGCAGTGGGATTTCCGAGCAGTACTTC. Supplemented by reference TRBV2 and TRBJ2-7, the full variable domain reads EPEVTQTPSHQVTQMGQEVILRCVPISNHLYFYWYRQILGQKVEFLVSFYNNEISEKSEIFDDQFSVERPDGSNFTLKIRSTKLEDSAMYFCASSGISEQYFGPGTRLTVT.